Below are 17 T cell receptor beta chains sequenced from a single sample in a study of CD8+ T cells in alopecia areata. cDNA prepared by RNA extraction and subsequent reverse transcription served as the template for sequencing. Only in-frame clones appear in the TCRdb table, and some are missing; sequencing was by immunoSEQ multiplex PCR. The table lists 250,000 or so clones, with no singletons. Separation of pooled cutaneous lymph node cells was by sorting with CD4, CD8alpha, NKG2D, NKG2ACE and other markers. The source material was CD4+ T cells sorted from a lymph node. Source of these receptors: a C3H/HeJ mouse with alopecia areata. The MHC haplotype recorded for the strain is H2-k.

As concerns this clone: Each gene name is a mouse one. CDR3 DNA, as far as it was read: TGTGCCAGCAGCCCCGGGACAGGCTCC. Amino acids: CASSPGTGS. The complete CDR3 protein is CASSPGTGSDYTF. The rearrangement uses TRBV14 and TRBJ1-2, with 8 bases fitting TRBD1. The CDR3 goes on 4 residues after the read ends, and that part is filled in from the germline J gene. The V and J ends lost 5 bases and 4 bases, in that order; junction bases with no gene match: 4. This CDR3 comprises 13 residues. Germline V lookup: CDR1 SGHDT, CDR2 FRDEAV.

This clone has just a few counts. Gene names follow the mouse nomenclature. From the germline J gene comes the end of the CDR3, since the read stops 4 residues before it. This specimen includes other DNA sequences encoding the same CDR3. V is TRBV19 and J is TRBJ2-4; 10 bases are shared with TRBD2. Germline CDR1 is FNHDT and CDR2 is SITEND (reference sequence). This CDR3 has 13 residues. CDR3 DNA, as far as it was read: TGTGCCAGCAGTCGGGGACTGGGGAAC. It specifies CASSRGLGN. From start to end, the CDR3 is CASSRGLGNTLYF.

For this clone: Gene names are the mouse ones. The CDR3 end is not reached by the read, which stops 4 residues before it; the germline J gene fills it in. The chain employs TRBV13-1 and TRBJ2-7; a weak D match, TRBD2 (7 bases). V shed 0 bases and J shed 3 bases, with 13 bases lying between them. CDR1 is NSHNY, CDR2 SYGAGN, per germline. CDR3 size: 15 residues. The DNA read from the CDR3 is TGTGCCAGCAGTGATGCGAGGGGGGGGGACTAT. Translating gives CASSDARGGDY. The CDR3 in full is CASSDARGGDYEQYF.

A word on this clone: Gene names and germline refer to mouse. The read ends 4 residues early relative to the CDR3; the germline J gene fills the gap. This chain links TRBV13-1 with TRBJ2-3; D ambiguous. Per the germline V gene, CDR1 is NSHNY and CDR2 is SYGAGN. V lost 1 base to trimming and J lost 0 bases, with 9 bases between them. The CDR3 runs 15 residues. The part of the CDR3 DNA that was read is TGTGCCAGCAGTGATAGGTCAGATAGTGCAGAA. Amino acid sequence: CASSDRSDSAE. The full CDR3 protein reads CASSDRSDSAETLYF.

Only a few counts were recorded for this clone. Gene names and germline match the mouse. With the read ending 4 residues before the CDR3 end, the germline J gene is used to fill in that end. The genes are TRBV19 and TRBJ2-3; 8 bases map to TRBD2. Per germline, CDR1 FNHDT and CDR2 SITEND (reference sequence). CDR3 length equals 13 residues. V was pared by 5 bases and J by 1 base, with 0 bases of the junction left unmatched. This CDR3 reads CASRGLGAETLYF. The covered CDR3 bases are TGTGCCAGCAGGGGACTGGGTGCAGAA.

As to this clone: Any gene name here is a mouse gene name. Read coverage stops 4 residues before the CDR3 terminus; the germline J gene supplies the remainder. This rearrangement joins TRBV5 to TRBJ2-7; possible D gene TRBD1, 7 bases. The V gene's germline CDR1 is LGHNA and CDR2 YNLKQL (reference sequence). The CDR3 has 14 residues. CDR3 region: CASSHAQGGYEQYF. Partial CDR3 DNA: TGTGCCAGCAGCCATGCGCAGGGGGGATAT.

About this clone itself: The gene symbols are mouse symbols. The read ends 4 residues shy of where the CDR3 ends; the end is completed using the germline J gene. V and J are TRBV13-3 and TRBJ2-7; 9 bases line up with TRBD2. Germline-derived CDR1 and CDR2 are NNHDY and SYVADS. J was trimmed by 2 bases and V by 3 bases; bases with no gene match: 6. CDR3 length: 15 amino acids. CDR3 DNA, as far as it was read: TGTGCCAGCAGTGCACTGGGGGGCCACCCCTAT. Amino acids: CASSALGGHPY. The entire CDR3 reads CASSALGGHPYEQYF.

This clone was picked up a small number of times. Mouse germline and gene names are used. Coverage ceases 4 residues before the CDR3 finishes, and the germline J gene fills in the end. The gene calls are TRBV31 and TRBJ2-2, with TRBD2 matching over 10 bases. The CDR3 has 16 amino acids. The ends lost 1 base at V and 0 bases at J; junction bases unmatched: 2. Germline CDR1 is GKSSPN and CDR2 is SITVG. Incomplete CDR3 DNA: TGTGCCTGGAGTCGGGGACTGGGGACAAACACCGGG. Amino acids: CAWSRGLGTNTG. The full CDR3 sequence reads CAWSRGLGTNTGQLYF.

About this clone itself: Mouse germline and gene names are used. The read terminates 4 residues before the CDR3 end, so the remaining end is supplied by the germline J gene. The V call is TRBV5, the J call TRBJ2-7; 8 bases are a match to TRBD1. The CDR3 runs to 13 residues. In germline, CDR1 is LGHNA, CDR2 YNLKQL (reference sequence). The CDR3 bases that were read are TGTGCCAGCAGCCATCCACAGGGGGAT. Its translation is CASSHPQGD. The whole CDR3 sequence is CASSHPQGDEQYF.

Regarding this clone: The germline and genes are mouse ones. The read terminates 4 residues before the CDR3 end, so the remaining end is supplied by the germline J gene. Other DNA sequences in the sample encode the same CDR3. V usage is TRBV1 and J usage is TRBJ2-3; TRBD2 aligns across 9 bases. The CDR3 length is 16 residues. The germline V gene has CDR1 NSQYPW and CDR2 LRSPGD (reference sequence). V lost 0 bases, J lost 0 bases, and 1 base stayed unmatched. The DNA read from the CDR3 is TGCACCTGCAGTGCAGATCTGGGGGGGAGTGCAGAA. It yields the protein CTCSADLGGSAE. The whole CDR3 is CTCSADLGGSAETLYF.

There are a few counts of this clone. Gene names denote mouse genes. The part of the CDR3 DNA that was read is TGTGCCAGCAGTGCGACTGGGGGGCCTAGTCAAAAC. This codes for CASSATGGPSQN. The whole CDR3 region reads CASSATGGPSQNTLYF. The chain joins TRBV13-1 to TRBJ2-4, with 10 positions matching TRBD2. The read is 4 residues too short to cover the CDR3 end, so that end is filled in from the germline J gene. The CDR3 runs 16 residues. Germline trimming cut 3 bases from V and 0 bases from J; bases unmatched to any gene: 4. CDR1 is NSHNY, CDR2 SYGAGN, per germline.

This clone was seen only a few times. Genes and germline are mouse. The read ends 3 residues early relative to the CDR3; the germline J gene fills the gap. The chain employs TRBV19 and TRBJ1-6; D call uncertain. TRBJ1-6 has ORF status, its function being uncertain. Germline assignment: CDR1 FNHDT and CDR2 SITEND (reference sequence). V lost 5 bases and J lost 4, with 4 bases in between. The CDR3 contains 12 residues. The CDR3 DNA, read in part, is TGTGCCAGCAGACAGTATAATTCGCCC. Residues: CASRQYNSP. The complete CDR3 reads CASRQYNSPLYF.

In this sample, this clone turned up a few times. Gene names and germline refer to mouse. The observed sequence ends 4 residues before the CDR3 terminus, with the missing tail filled in from the germline J gene. The rearrangement uses TRBV17 and TRBJ1-1; TRBD1 agrees at 8 bases. The CDR3 runs to 13 residues. Germline lookup yields CDR1 MNHDT and CDR2 YYDKIL. V lost 6 bases to trimming and J lost 3 bases; unmatched junction nucleotides: 3. Partial CDR3 DNA: TGTGCTAGCAGGGAACAGGGGGACACA. Translating it yields CASREQGDT. The full CDR3 reads CASREQGDTEVFF.

A few counts support this clone. Germline and genes here are mouse. The read gets to within 4 residues of the CDR3 end, and the germline J gene fills in the rest. V gene TRBV19 combines with J gene TRBJ2-1; 9 nucleotides match TRBD1. The CDR3 is 14 amino acids. The germline gives CDR1 FNHDT, CDR2 SITEND (reference sequence). The CDR3 protein is CASSTQGALAEQFF. The sequenced CDR3 bases are TGTGCCAGCAGTACACAGGGGGCGCTGGCT.

Concerning this clone itself: Gene names are the mouse ones. The read ends 4 residues early relative to the CDR3; the germline J gene fills the gap. The same CDR3 arises from other DNA sequences in this sample as well. The gene calls are TRBV19 and TRBJ2-2; 9 nucleotides agree with TRBD1. Germline CDR1 FNHDT, CDR2 SITEND (reference sequence). The CDR3 contains 15 residues. The ends lost 4 bases at V and 2 bases at J; junction bases unmatched: 3. The covered CDR3 bases are TGTGCCAGCAGTCCTACAGGGGGCAACACCGGG. Encoded protein: CASSPTGGNTG. The complete CDR3 reads CASSPTGGNTGQLYF.

In its sample, this clone was seen many times. Genes and germline come from the mouse. From the germline J gene comes the end of the CDR3, since the read stops 4 residues before it. The identical CDR3 is also encoded by other nucleotide sequences in the sample. The gene calls are TRBV13-1 and TRBJ1-2; the match to TRBD1 covers 8 bases. The CDR3 is 15 residues long. Germline V gene lookup returns CDR1 NSHNY and CDR2 SYGAGN. The ends lost 0 bases at V and 3 bases at J; junction bases unmatched: 4. The sequenced part of the CDR3 DNA is TGTGCCAGCAGTGATGCCAGGGGGCGGCACTCC. Translation gives CASSDARGRHS. The full CDR3 is CASSDARGRHSDYTF.

Note on this clone: The germline and genes are mouse ones. Sequencing ends 4 residues short of the CDR3 end; the germline J gene provides the rest. The sample has other DNA sequences that encode this CDR3 too. The chain is built from TRBV13-1 and TRBJ2-3; perhaps TRBD2 as D (5 bases). The germline V gene has CDR1 NSHNY and CDR2 SYGAGN. Trimming removed 5 bases at V and 1 base at J, with 8 bases between. The CDR3 contains 13 residues. CDR3 in amino acids: CASSLGGAETLYF. CDR3 DNA, as far as it was read: TGTGCCAGCAGCCTGGGCGGTGCAGAA.